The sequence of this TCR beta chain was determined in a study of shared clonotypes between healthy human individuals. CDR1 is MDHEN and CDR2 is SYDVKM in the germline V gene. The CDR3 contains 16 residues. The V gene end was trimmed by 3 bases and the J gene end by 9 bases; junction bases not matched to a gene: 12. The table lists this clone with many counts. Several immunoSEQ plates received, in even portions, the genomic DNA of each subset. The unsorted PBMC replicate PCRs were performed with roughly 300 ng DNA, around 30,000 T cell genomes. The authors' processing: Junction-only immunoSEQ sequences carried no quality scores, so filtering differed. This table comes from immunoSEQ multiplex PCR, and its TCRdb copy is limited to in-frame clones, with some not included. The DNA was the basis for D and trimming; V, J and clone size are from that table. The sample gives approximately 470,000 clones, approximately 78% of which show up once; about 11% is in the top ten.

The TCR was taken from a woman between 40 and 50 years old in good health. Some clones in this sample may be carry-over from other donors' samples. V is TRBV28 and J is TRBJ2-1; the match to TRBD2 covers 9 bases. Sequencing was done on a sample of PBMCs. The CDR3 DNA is TGTGCCAGCAGTTTCCCAGCTGGGACTAGCCTCGGTGAGCAGTTCTTC. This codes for CASSFPAGTSLGEQFF.